The 8 T cell receptor beta chains reported below all come from one sample, sequenced in a study of cytomegalovirus exposure and HLA in healthy donors. Primers included in the PCR were 60 Vbeta and 13 Jbeta primers. Clones were sequenced by immunoSEQ multiplex PCR, and TCRdb holds only the in-frame ones, with some missing. The data show roughly 140,000 clones, with 75% to 80% seen just once and 1.5% to 2% held by the top ten. The source material was PBMCs. These receptors all come from a woman in her 30s in good health and CMV-seronegative.

Concerning this clone: The sample carries other DNA sequences with the same CDR3. The V call is TRBV5-6, the J call TRBJ1-1; perhaps TRBD1 as D (6 bases). The ends were cut back, 1 base at V and 1 base at J, with 8 bases in the middle. This CDR3 spans 14 amino acids. In germline, CDR1 is SGHDT, CDR2 YYEEEE. The CDR3 loop reads CASSLPTGNTEAFF. The CDR3 DNA sequence: TGTGCCAGCAGCTTGCCGACAGGGAACACTGAAGCTTTCTTT.

The V and J genes are TRBV6-1 and TRBJ1-1, with no clear D. V was pared by 3 bases and J by 2 bases, with 7 bases between. CDR3 length: 13 residues. The germline V gene encodes CDR1 MNHNS and CDR2 SASEGT. The CDR3 protein is CASSDRGNTEAFF. The CDR3, as DNA: TGTGCCAGCAGTGATCGGGGAAACACTGAAGCTTTCTTT.

The rearrangement joins TRBV5-6 to TRBJ2-7; possibly TRBD1 for D (6 bases). The CDR3 covers 13 residues. V lost 4 bases and J 6 bases, leaving 14 bases between the germline ends. Germline assignment: CDR1 SGHDT and CDR2 YYEEEE. CDR3 DNA sequence: TGTGCCAGCAGCCTGACAGGTTCAGGCGAGCAGTACTTC. This encodes CASSLTGSGEQYF.

This rearrangement joins TRBV18 to TRBJ1-2; D uncertain. This CDR3 comprises 12 residues. The ends were cut back, 4 bases at V and 4 bases at J, with 7 bases in the middle. Looked up from germline, CDR1 is KGHSH and CDR2 is LQKENI. The CDR3 loop reads CASSHPGYGYTF. The CDR3 coding sequence is TGTGCCAGCTCACACCCCGGCTATGGCTACACCTTC.

The count of this clone is one. The J gene is TRBJ1-2, the V gene TRBV4-2, with no clear D. V was clipped by 3 bases and J by 6 bases, with 5 bases between them. This CDR3 spans 11 amino acids. Germline V gene lookup returns CDR1 LGHNA and CDR2 YNFKEQ. The chain's CDR3 is CASSQGDGYTF. As DNA, the CDR3 is TGTGCCAGCAGCCAGGGCGATGGCTACACCTTC.

This clone came up a few times. The V and J genes are TRBV29-1 and TRBJ2-1, with 9 bases aligning to TRBD1. V was pared by 6 bases and J by 5 bases, with 14 bases of the junction left unmatched. This CDR3 contains 16 residues. Germline CDR1 SQVTM, CDR2 ANQGSEA. CDR3 coding DNA: TGCAGCGTCCCCCGAGGGACAGGGATATTCCACAATGAGCAGTTCTTC. Its translation: CSVPRGTGIFHNEQFF.

This clone was observed a handful of times. This chain uses TRBV6-5 with TRBJ1-6; D gene unclear. V dropped 2 bases and J dropped 0 bases, with 5 bases sitting between them. The CDR3 contains 15 residues. Germline CDR1 reads MNHEY; CDR2 reads SVGAGI. Written as DNA, the CDR3 is TGTGCCAGCAGTTACGAGAGCTCCTATAATTCACCCCTCCACTTT. Translation: CASSYESSYNSPLHF.

The V call is TRBV5-6, the J call TRBJ2-7, with 11 bases that match TRBD2. The CDR3 totals 16 residues. CDR1 and CDR2 (germline): SGHDT, YYEEEE. V lost 3 bases to trimming and J lost 3 bases; unmatched junction nucleotides: 8. CDR3 residues: CASSSPSGGFNYEQYF. CDR3 in DNA: TGTGCCAGCAGCTCTCCTAGCGGGGGGTTTAACTACGAGCAGTACTTC. Based on the CDR3 plus reference TRBV5-6 and TRBJ2-7, the full variable domain is DAGVTQSPTHLIKTRGQQVTLRCSPKSGHDTVSWYQQALGQGPQFIFQYYEEEERQRGNFPDRFSGHQFPNYSSELNVNALLLGDSALYLCASSSPSGGFNYEQYFGPGTRLTVT.